This T cell receptor (beta chain) was captured by sequencing in a study of T cells in Graves' hyperthyroidism and ophthalmopathy. Germline lookup yields CDR1 MDHEN and CDR2 SYDVKM. V was trimmed by 3 bases and J by 0 bases, leaving 12 bases between them. CDR3 length equals 15 residues. This clonotype has at least ten counts. Its specificity is not known. RNA transcripts were the template for amplifying TCR beta CDR3 regions. In the first-round RT-PCR of the TCR CDR3, the HTBI primer set was used. MiXCR, run by TCRdb on the multiplex PCR reads, gives a single entry per CDR3 protein. The top ten hold 20% to 25% of the sample, which has about 350,000 distinct CDR3 sequences, around 14% seen once. Study-level points and caveats: Blood also carried most thyroid clonotypes expanded above 0.001.

Among the patients, aged 18 to 65, hyperthyroidism was newly diagnosed and had lasted under 2 months. Patients were excluded because of uncontrolled infection, other autoimmune disease, pregnancy or lactation. This TCR was sampled from a woman younger than 45 with Graves' hyperthyroidism. Sequencing was carried out using blood. The genes are TRBV28 and TRBJ2-7; D remains ambiguous. The chain's CDR3 is CASSFRQVLSYEQYF. The CDR3 nucleotides read TGTGCCAGCAGTTTCCGCCAGGTCCTCTCCTACGAGCAGTACTTC.